Following are 20 T cell receptor beta chains from one sample sequenced in a study of blood T cell repertoires in COVID-19. Some clones are missing from TCRdb's copy, which holds only in-frame ones; the method was immunoSEQ multiplex PCR. In the table there are about 99,000 clones, 87% of which are singletons. Sequencing was done on a sample of peripheral blood. Source of these receptors: a human donor in a cohort sampled during active COVID-19.

This clone was picked up a small number of times. This chain joins TRBV9 and TRBJ1-6; D is perhaps TRBD1 (6 bases). Trimming stripped 3 bases from V and 7 bases from J, with 14 bases between. CDR1 SGDLS and CDR2 YYNGEE come from the germline V gene. This CDR3 has 15 amino acids. DNA of the CDR3: TGTGCCAGCAGCGCCCAAGGGGGAGGGAATTCACCCCTCCACTTT. It yields the protein CASSAQGGGNSPLHF.

In this sample, this clone turned up a few times. The chain has TRBV5-4 and TRBJ1-3; D not certain. With 0 bases removed from V and 0 bases from J, the gap between germline ends came to 4 bases. The CDR3 is 14 amino acids. CDR1 and CDR2 from the germline V gene are SGHNT and YYREEE (reference sequence). CDR3 sequence reads: CASSLDSSGNTIYF. In DNA form, the CDR3 reads TGTGCCAGCAGCTTGGACAGCTCTGGAAACACCATATATTTT.

The chain couples TRBV6-5 to TRBJ2-1; possible D gene TRBD1, 5 bases. V lost 7 bases and J 3 bases, leaving 10 bases between the germline ends. Germline lookup yields CDR1 MNHEY and CDR2 SVGAGI. The CDR3 has 13 residues. CDR3 in DNA: TGTGCCAGCACAACAGGTTACTACAATGAGCAGTTCTTC. It yields the protein CASTTGYYNEQFF.

This sequence joins TRBV6-5 and TRBJ2-7; D might be TRBD2 (6 bases). Looked up from germline, CDR1 is MNHEY and CDR2 is SVGAGI. The CDR3 is 14 residues long. With 5 bases removed from V and 3 bases from J, the gap between germline ends came to 14 bases. The CDR3 coding sequence is TGTGCCAGCAGTATGGGGGGTGCGGTCTACGAGCAGTACTTC. This codes for CASSMGGAVYEQYF.

This CDR3 is CASSPGQGGEQFF. The CDR3 DNA reads TGTGCCAGTAGTCCGGGACAGGGTGGTGAGCAGTTCTTC. The chain is built from TRBV19 and TRBJ2-1, with TRBD1 matching over 9 bases. Germline V gene sequence: CDR1 LNHDA, CDR2 SQIVND (reference sequence). This CDR3 contains 13 residues. Trimming removed 5 bases from V and 9 bases from J; junction bases left unmatched: 5.

As regards this clone: At one of its ends the junction is not consistent with the germline gene, which may arise from a read error. For the CDR3, the DNA is TGTGCCAGCAGTGACTCAGCCTCCTACGAGCAGTACTTC. Encoded protein: CASSDSASYEQYF. The chain couples TRBV6-5 to TRBJ2-7; D is uncertain. Germline assignment: CDR1 MNHEY and CDR2 SVGAGI. CDR3 length: 13 amino acids.

CDR3 bases: TGCGCCAGCAGGAGGACAGAGTCCGTGTATGGCTACACCTTC. Protein: CASRRTESVYGYTF. V gene TRBV4-1 combines with J gene TRBJ1-2, with TRBD1 as a possible D gene (6 bases). V shed 6 bases and J shed 5 bases, with 16 bases lying between them. Germline-derived CDR1 and CDR2 are MGHRA and YSYEKL. The CDR3 is 14 residues long.

This rearrangement joins TRBV24-1 to TRBJ2-2; TRBD2 aligns across 8 bases. Germline lookup yields CDR1 KGHDR and CDR2 SFDVKD. CDR3 length: 16 residues. V shed 7 bases and J 0 bases; nucleotides not matched to a gene: 6. The chain's CDR3 is CATSEWRGANTGELFF. The CDR3 DNA is TGTGCCACCAGCGAGTGGCGGGGGGCGAACACCGGGGAGCTGTTTTTT.

This sequence joins TRBV6-1 and TRBJ2-5, with D possibly being TRBD1 (5 bases). The CDR3 contains 15 residues. The germline CDR1 and CDR2 sequences are MNHNS and SASEGT. V was clipped by 2 bases and J by 5 bases, with 15 bases between them. The CDR3 reads CASSEIGVGLETQYF. The DNA for the CDR3 is TGTGCCAGCAGTGAAATAGGGGTAGGGTTGGAGACCCAGTACTTC.

The chain combines TRBV15 with TRBJ1-1; D remains ambiguous. CDR3 size: 13 residues. V was shortened by 0 bases and J by 6 bases, with 8 bases between the two germline ends. CDR1 and CDR2 from the germline V gene are LNHNV and YYDKDF (reference sequence). CDR3 sequence reads: CATSRDRYAEAFF. DNA of the CDR3: TGTGCCACCAGCAGAGATCGGTACGCTGAAGCTTTCTTT.

This clone was seen a single time. The chain uses TRBV11-2 and TRBJ2-3; 7 bases map to TRBD2. The CDR3 contains 15 residues. With V trimmed by 7 bases and J by 2 bases, 9 bases remained unmatched. Per germline, CDR1 SGHAT and CDR2 FQNNGV. The CDR3 sequence is CASNQRGSTTDTQYF. CDR3 bases: TGTGCCAGCAACCAGCGGGGTTCTACCACAGATACGCAGTATTTT.

This chain connects TRBV14 to TRBJ2-3; perhaps TRBD2 as D (5 bases). The V and J ends lost 4 bases and 2 bases respectively, with 13 bases between them. CDR1 SGHDN and CDR2 FVKESK come from the germline V gene. CDR3 length: 15 residues. CDR3 region: CASSLGIPLTDTQYF. In DNA form, the CDR3 reads TGTGCCAGCAGCCTCGGGATCCCCCTCACAGATACGCAGTATTTT.

This clone was recorded a few times. The chain employs TRBV4-2 and TRBJ2-5; D gene uncertain. This CDR3 spans 12 amino acids. Trimming cost V 0 bases and J 3 bases, with 2 bases left between them. Germline CDR1 is LGHNA and CDR2 is YNFKEQ. The CDR3 here is CASSQDKETQYF. The CDR3 nucleotides read TGTGCCAGCAGCCAAGATAAAGAGACCCAGTACTTC.

The chain links TRBV19 to TRBJ2-6; no definite D call. The CDR3 covers 16 residues. Per the germline V gene, CDR1 is LNHDA and CDR2 is SQIVND (reference sequence). The V and J ends lost 3 bases and 0 bases respectively, with 9 bases between them. In DNA form, the CDR3 reads TGTGCCAGTAGTATGAGCGCCGTCTCTGGGGCCAACGTCCTGACTTTC. It encodes CASSMSAVSGANVLTF.

This chain uses TRBV29-1 with TRBJ1-1; weak D call: TRBD1 (6 bases). Germline assignment: CDR1 SQVTM and CDR2 ANQGSEA. This CDR3 contains 12 residues. V dropped 3 bases and J dropped 1 base, with 6 bases sitting between them. In DNA form, the CDR3 reads TGCAGCGTTGACAGGGGGAACACTGAAGCTTTCTTT. It is translated as CSVDRGNTEAFF. The variable domain in full, completed from reference TRBV29-1 and TRBJ1-1, reads SAVISQKPSRDICQRGTSLTIQCQVDSQVTMMFWYRQQPGQSLTLIATANQGSEATYESGFVIDKFPISRPNLTFSTLTVSNMSPEDSSIYLCSVDRGNTEAFFGQGTRLTVV.

CDR3 sequence: CAVTGGENTGELFF. CDR3 bases: TGTGCTGTGACCGGGGGGGAGAACACCGGGGAGCTGTTTTTT. The J gene is TRBJ2-2, the V gene TRBV19; TRBD2 agrees at 8 bases. The CDR3 runs to 14 residues. CDR1 and CDR2 from the germline V gene are LNHDA and SQIVND (reference sequence).

The chain recombines TRBV4-1 with TRBJ2-7, with a tentative D call TRBD1 (6 bases). Germline CDR1 MGHRA, CDR2 YSYEKL. The CDR3 contains 14 residues. With 0 bases removed from V and 6 bases from J, the gap between germline ends came to 12 bases. The CDR3 DNA reads as TGCGCCAGCAGCCAAGAAAACAGGGTTCTCGAGCAGTACTTC. Translated, it gives CASSQENRVLEQYF.

The chain is built from TRBV19 and TRBJ2-1; tentative D call: TRBD1 (6 bases). The CDR3 is 16 amino acids. V dropped 5 bases and J dropped 6 bases, with 20 bases sitting between them. Germline V CDR1 and CDR2: LNHDA, SQIVND (reference sequence). The CDR3 here is CASSLPTGLGSNEQFF. CDR3 DNA: TGTGCCAGTAGTCTACCCACAGGGTTGGGCTCCAATGAGCAGTTCTTC.

This chain connects TRBV28 to TRBJ2-3, with TRBD2 matching 9 bases. Germline CDR1 MDHEN, CDR2 SYDVKM. This CDR3 is 15 amino acids long. V gave up 5 bases and J gave up 3 bases; unmatched junction bases: 6. As DNA, the CDR3 is TGTGCCAGCAGTGGACTTAGCGGGAGAACAGATACGCAGTATTTT. It is translated as CASSGLSGRTDTQYF.

The V and J genes are TRBV19 and TRBJ2-7; 8 bases match TRBD1. Trimming cost V 4 bases and J 7 bases; bases outside gene matches: 6. The CDR3 runs to 13 residues. The germline V gene encodes CDR1 LNHDA and CDR2 SQIVND (reference sequence). CDR3 sequence: CASSRRQGKEQYF. The CDR3 coding sequence is TGTGCCAGTAGTAGAAGACAGGGGAAAGAGCAGTACTTC.